The 16 T cell receptor beta chains reported below all come from one sample, sequenced in a study of shared clonotypes between healthy human individuals. Sequencing was performed with immunoSEQ multiplex PCR; in TCRdb, only in-frame clones are kept and a portion is missing. The table shows under 1,100,000 clones, with more than 65% occurring only once. The sequencing sample was made of memory CD4+ T cells sorted from blood. Subset: CD45RA-negative fraction. Receptor source: a man in his late teens or twenties in good health.

CDR3 sequence (DNA): TGCGCCAGCAGCTTGGTTGCCGGACAGAGGAATGAAAAACTGTTTTTT. Its protein product is CASSLVAGQRNEKLFF. V usage is TRBV5-1 and J usage is TRBJ1-4; a possible D gene is TRBD1 (6 bases). The V end lost 0 bases, the J end lost 5 bases, and 14 bases lay between the germline ends. The CDR3 is 16 amino acids. The V gene's germline CDR1 is SGHRS and CDR2 YFSETQ.

V gene TRBV9 combines with J gene TRBJ1-2, with D tentatively TRBD1 (5 bases). Trimming removed 1 base at V and 14 bases at J, with 12 bases between. Germline CDR1 and CDR2: SGDLS and YYNGEE. This CDR3 has 11 residues. The CDR3 DNA sequence: TGTGCCAGCAGCGTAACAGGCGCTTTGACCTTC. It specifies CASSVTGALTF.

The chain recombines TRBV25-1 with TRBJ1-2; D is uncertain. This CDR3 has 11 residues. Trimming removed 10 bases from V and 8 bases from J, with 14 bases in between. Germline V gives CDR1 MGHDK, CDR2 SYGVNS. The CDR3 region is CATQYASGYTF. The CDR3 region has the DNA TGTGCCACCCAGTACGCGTCCGGCTACACCTTC.

This clone has only a few counts. The chain has TRBV2 and TRBJ2-7; no definite D call. Germline V gene sequence: CDR1 SNHLY, CDR2 FYNNEI. Trimming stripped 5 bases from V and 4 bases from J, with 9 bases between. There are 12 residues in the CDR3. The CDR3 sequence is CASSQTSYEQYF. For the CDR3, the DNA is TGTGCCAGCAGTCAAACCTCATACGAGCAGTACTTC.

The genes are TRBV5-1 and TRBJ2-2, with 10 bases matching TRBD1. This CDR3 contains 16 residues. Germline CDR1 and CDR2: SGHRS and YFSETQ. V shed 0 bases and J 3 bases; nucleotides not matched to a gene: 2. The CDR3 sequence: CASSLVGTGDTGELFF. The CDR3 DNA sequence: TGCGCCAGCAGCTTGGTAGGGACAGGGGACACCGGGGAGCTGTTTTTT.

This clone has a single count. This sequence joins TRBV6-1 and TRBJ2-6; tentative D call: TRBD2 (6 bases). The V gene lost 3 bases and the J gene lost 4 bases, with 13 bases spanning the gap. In germline, CDR1 is MNHNS, CDR2 SASEGT. The length of the CDR3 is 16 residues. CDR3 coding DNA: TGTGCCAGCAGTGATCAGGGACTGGTCGGGGCCAACGTCCTGACTTTC. Its translation: CASSDQGLVGANVLTF.

The chain carries TRBV5-1 and TRBJ2-7, with 8 bases matching TRBD1. There are 14 residues in the CDR3. V dropped 4 bases and J dropped 5; count of bases not matched to a gene: 8. In germline, CDR1 is SGHRS, CDR2 YFSETQ. This CDR3 is CASSGRTGSHEQYF. The CDR3 DNA follows: TGCGCCAGCAGCGGAAGGACAGGGAGCCACGAGCAGTACTTC.

The J gene is TRBJ2-3, the V gene TRBV5-1; 11 nucleotides align to TRBD2. V dropped 1 base and J dropped 3; count of bases not matched to a gene: 16. This CDR3 region has 20 residues. Germline V gene lookup returns CDR1 SGHRS and CDR2 YFSETQ. CDR3 sequence reads: CASSLFSGPVAGGPTDTQYF. The CDR3 nucleotides read TGCGCCAGCAGCTTGTTCTCGGGCCCTGTAGCGGGAGGGCCGACAGATACGCAGTATTTT. Complete variable domain (other parts from reference TRBV5-1 and TRBJ2-3): KAGVTQTPRYLIKTRGQQVTLSCSPISGHRSVSWYQQTPGQGLQFLFEYFSETQRNKGNFPGRFSGRQFSNSRSEMNVSTLELGDSALYLCASSLFSGPVAGGPTDTQYFGPGTRLTVL.

The chain couples TRBV5-1 to TRBJ2-1; 7 bases line up with TRBD1. CDR3 length: 15 amino acids. V trimming: 4 bases; J trimming: 4 bases; junction bases outside the gene matches: 8. From germline, CDR1 is SGHRS and CDR2 YFSETQ. CDR3 sequence: CASSPQGIGYNEQFF. CDR3 DNA: TGCGCCAGCAGCCCACAGGGGATTGGGTACAATGAGCAGTTCTTC.

This clone was detected once. This chain links TRBV19 with TRBJ2-2; the D gene could be TRBD1 or TRBD2 (6 bases each). Germline V gene lookup returns CDR1 LNHDA and CDR2 SQIVND (reference sequence). The CDR3 sequence is 16 residues long. V was trimmed by 4 bases and J by 6 bases, leaving 18 bases between them. The chain's CDR3 is CASSTLTGGLAGELFF. The CDR3 bases are TGTGCCAGTAGTACCTTGACAGGAGGGTTGGCCGGGGAGCTGTTTTTT.

This chain uses TRBV30 with TRBJ1-3; 8 bases agree with TRBD1. This CDR3 comprises 15 residues. Germline-derived CDR1 and CDR2 are GTSNPN and SVGIG (reference sequence). V was pared by 3 bases and J by 2 bases, with 6 bases of the junction left unmatched. The CDR3 DNA reads TGTGCCTGGAGCACAACAGGGGGGCCTGGAAACACCATATATTTT. It specifies CAWSTTGGPGNTIYF.

This clone was detected a few times. The chain employs TRBV7-9 and TRBJ2-5; D uncertain. Trimming removed 5 bases at V and 0 bases at J, with 7 bases between. There are 13 residues in the CDR3. Looked up from germline, CDR1 is SEHNR and CDR2 is FQNEAQ (reference sequence). This CDR3 reads CASSPRNQETQYF. CDR3 DNA: TGTGCCAGCAGCCCTCGGAACCAAGAGACCCAGTACTTC.

This clone was seen a handful of times. J is TRBJ1-1 and V is TRBV5-1; D is possibly TRBD1 (5 bases). Trimming took 0 bases from V and 4 from J, leaving 19 bases between them. The V gene's germline CDR1 is SGHRS and CDR2 YFSETQ. CDR3 length: 17 amino acids. In nucleotides, the CDR3 is TGCGCCAGCAGCTTGGACGGTATTTCGGGGCTTTTCACTGAAGCTTTCTTT. This gives the protein CASSLDGISGLFTEAFF.

CDR3 sequence: CASQGQLSSGYTF. CDR3 sequence (DNA): TGTGCCAGCCAGGGACAGCTTTCGTCCGGCTACACCTTC. The chain recombines TRBV6-1 with TRBJ1-2, with 7 bases identical to TRBD1. The CDR3 extends over 13 amino acids. Germline V gives CDR1 MNHNS, CDR2 SASEGT. V lost 8 bases to trimming and J lost 8 bases; unmatched junction nucleotides: 11.

The chain links TRBV7-9 to TRBJ2-4, with 7 nucleotides matching TRBD2. J was trimmed by 8 bases and V by 6 bases; bases with no gene match: 7. Germline CDR1 and CDR2: SEHNR and FQNEAQ (reference sequence). The CDR3 loop spans 13 amino acids. CDR3 loop: CASSSAGVDIQYF. The CDR3 DNA reads as TGTGCCAGCAGTTCCGCGGGGGTGGACATTCAGTACTTC.

The chain links TRBV5-8 to TRBJ2-7, with D possibly being TRBD2 (5 bases). Trimming cost V 4 bases and J 6 bases, with 20 bases left between them. CDR3 length: 15 amino acids. Germline V CDR1 and CDR2: SGHTS, YDEGEE. The chain's CDR3 is CASSQEGRLHSEQYF. The CDR3 DNA reads as TGTGCCAGCAGCCAAGAGGGAAGGCTACATAGCGAGCAGTACTTC.